This T cell receptor (beta chain) was sequenced during a study of cytomegalovirus exposure and HLA in healthy donors. Study overall: The Caucasian-associated ancestry cluster contained 81% of the roughly 390 genotyped donors. Study-level points and caveats: In a later analysis, TCR beta V- and J-gene trimming was associated with a missense DCLRE1C variant. In vitro checks showed that three CMV-associated chains really do target CMV antigens.

Use of 60 Vbeta and 13 Jbeta primers characterized the PCR. TCRdb's copy holds only in-frame clones and misses some; the assay was immunoSEQ multiplex PCR. This table has about 150,000 clones, 70% to 80% appearing once. This cohort consisted of healthy bone marrow donors. As to this clone: Its cognate antigen is unknown.

This CDR3 is 15 amino acids long. Trimming at V came to 6 bases and at J to 10 bases, leaving 12 bases not matched to a gene. Germline CDR1 and CDR2: MNHEY and SMNVEV (reference sequence). This chain links TRBV27 with TRBJ1-6; 7 bases match TRBD1. The receptor was isolated from a woman in her thirties or forties in good health and CMV-seronegative. Sequenced sample: PBMCs. CDR3 region: CASSLQGLDRSPLHF. In DNA, the CDR3 is TGTGCCAGCAGCCTACAGGGGTTAGATCGATCACCCCTCCACTTT.